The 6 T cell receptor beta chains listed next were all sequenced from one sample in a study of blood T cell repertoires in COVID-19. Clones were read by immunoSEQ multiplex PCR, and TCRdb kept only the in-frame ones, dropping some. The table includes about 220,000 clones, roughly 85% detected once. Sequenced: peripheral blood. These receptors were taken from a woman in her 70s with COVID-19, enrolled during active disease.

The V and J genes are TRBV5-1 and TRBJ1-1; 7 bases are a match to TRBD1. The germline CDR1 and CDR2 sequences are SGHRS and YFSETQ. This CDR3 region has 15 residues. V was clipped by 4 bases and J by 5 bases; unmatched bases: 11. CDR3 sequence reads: CASSGPGQQETEAFF. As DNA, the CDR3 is TGCGCCAGCAGCGGACCGGGACAGCAGGAAACTGAAGCTTTCTTT.

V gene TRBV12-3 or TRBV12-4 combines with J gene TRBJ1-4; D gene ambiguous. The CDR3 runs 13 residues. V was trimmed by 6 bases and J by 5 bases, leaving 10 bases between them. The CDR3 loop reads CASSPNQNEKLFF. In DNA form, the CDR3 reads TGTGCCAGCAGCCCCAATCAGAATGAAAAACTGTTTTTT.

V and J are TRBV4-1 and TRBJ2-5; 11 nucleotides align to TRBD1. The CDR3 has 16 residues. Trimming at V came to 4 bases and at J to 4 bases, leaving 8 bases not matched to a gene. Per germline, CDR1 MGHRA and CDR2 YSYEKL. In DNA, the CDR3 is TGCGCCAGCAGCCCTCCGGGACAGGGGGTAGTAGAGACCCAGTACTTC. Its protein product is CASSPPGQGVVETQYF.

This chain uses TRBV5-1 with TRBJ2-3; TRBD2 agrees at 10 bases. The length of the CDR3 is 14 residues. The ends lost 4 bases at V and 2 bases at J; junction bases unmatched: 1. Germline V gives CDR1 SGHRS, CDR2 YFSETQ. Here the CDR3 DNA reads TGCGCCAGCAGCACTAGCGGGGACACAGATACGCAGTATTTT. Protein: CASSTSGDTDTQYF.

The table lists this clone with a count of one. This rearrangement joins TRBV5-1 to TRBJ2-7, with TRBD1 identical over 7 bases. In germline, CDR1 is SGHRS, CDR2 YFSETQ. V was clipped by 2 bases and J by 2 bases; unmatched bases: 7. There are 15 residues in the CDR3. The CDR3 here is CASSLWTGNPYEQYF. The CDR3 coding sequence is TGCGCCAGCAGCTTATGGACAGGCAATCCCTACGAGCAGTACTTC.

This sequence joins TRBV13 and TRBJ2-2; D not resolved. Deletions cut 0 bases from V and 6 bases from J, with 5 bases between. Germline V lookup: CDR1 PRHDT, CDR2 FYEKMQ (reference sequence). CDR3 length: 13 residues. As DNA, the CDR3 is TGTGCCAGCAGCTTAGGTCGTCCCGGGGAGCTGTTTTTT. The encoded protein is CASSLGRPGELFF.